The 4 T cell receptor beta chains below come from one sample, sequenced in a study. Using its own MiXCR run on the 5' RACE reads, TCRdb lists one record per CDR3 protein. Among about 55,000 distinct CDR3 sequences listed, 20% were seen once. The sorted Tregs were CD4+CD25+CD127-/low cells. Sequenced material: tumor-infiltrating Tregs sorted from the breast tumor. The receptors stem from a female donor with breast cancer.

This clonotype was detected ten times or more. The chain links TRBV7-9 to TRBJ1-1; D not resolved. Germline V gives CDR1 SEHNR, CDR2 FQNEAQ (reference sequence). V lost 0 bases to trimming and J lost 5 bases, with 7 bases between them. The CDR3 has 13 amino acids. The CDR3 DNA reads TGTGCCAGCAGCTTAGCTTCGGGAACTGAAGCTTTCTTT. It is translated as CASSLASGTEAFF.

This clonotype came up a few times. The V call is TRBV6-5, the J call TRBJ2-7, with 8 nucleotides matching TRBD2. J was trimmed by 1 base and V by 5 bases; bases with no gene match: 4. Germline CDR1 is MNHEY and CDR2 is SVGAGI. This CDR3 contains 14 residues. This chain's CDR3 is CASSKTSGSYEQYF. CDR3 nucleotide sequence: TGTGCCAGCAGTAAAACTAGCGGATCCTACGAGCAGTACTTC.

This clonotype showed up just a few times. The gene calls are TRBV6-2 or TRBV6-3 and TRBJ2-5, with 9 bases aligning to TRBD2. The V gene end was trimmed by 6 bases and the J gene end by 0 bases; junction bases not matched to a gene: 5. The CDR3 consists of 15 residues. The germline gives CDR1 MNHEY, CDR2 SVGEGT. The CDR3 DNA is TGTGCCAGCAGGACTAGCGGCCGTAACCAAGAGACCCAGTACTTC. It specifies CASRTSGRNQETQYF.

This clonotype has a count of ten or more. The chain combines TRBV12-3 or TRBV12-4 with TRBJ1-1; a possible D gene is TRBD1 (6 bases). The CDR3 covers 12 residues. V was cut by 1 base and J by 13 bases, with 13 bases left in between. CDR3 nucleotide sequence: TGTGCCAGCAGTTTAGAGGCCGGGACACATTTCTTT. Translated, it gives CASSLEAGTHFF.